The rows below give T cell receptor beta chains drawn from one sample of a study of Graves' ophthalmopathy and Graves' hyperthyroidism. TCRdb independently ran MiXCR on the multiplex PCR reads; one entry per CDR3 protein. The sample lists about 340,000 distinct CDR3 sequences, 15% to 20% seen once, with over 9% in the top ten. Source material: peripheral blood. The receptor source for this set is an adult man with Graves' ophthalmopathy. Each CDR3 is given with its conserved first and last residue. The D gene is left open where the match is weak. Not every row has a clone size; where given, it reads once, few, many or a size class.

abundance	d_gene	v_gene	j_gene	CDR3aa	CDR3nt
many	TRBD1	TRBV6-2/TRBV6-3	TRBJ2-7	CASSYSSDRGYEQYF	TGTGCCAGCAGTTACTCCTCGGACAGGGGCTACGAGCAGTACTTC
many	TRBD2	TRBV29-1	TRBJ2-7	CSVDGTSGYEQYF	TGCAGCGTTGACGGGACTAGTGGCTACGAGCAGTACTTC
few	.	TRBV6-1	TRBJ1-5	CASSPRDLNQPQHF	TGTGCCAGCAGTCCCCGGGACCTTAATCAGCCCCAGCATTTT
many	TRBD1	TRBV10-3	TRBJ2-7	CAISGTGAVISYEQYF	TGTGCCATCAGTGGGACAGGGGCGGTGATTTCCTACGAGCAGTACTTC
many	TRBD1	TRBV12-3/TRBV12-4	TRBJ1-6	CASSFGTVYNSPLHF	TGTGCCAGCAGTTTTGGGACAGTTTATAATTCACCCCTCCACTTT
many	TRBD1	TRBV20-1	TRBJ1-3	CSARDGTASGNTIYF	TGCAGTGCTAGAGACGGGACAGCCTCTGGAAACACCATATATTTT
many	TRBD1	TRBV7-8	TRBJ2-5	CASGRTGLLQETQYF	TGTGCCAGCGGGCGGACAGGGCTTCTCCAAGAGACCCAGTACTTC
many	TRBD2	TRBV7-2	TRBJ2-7	CASTVSGGGSYEQYF	TGTGCCAGCACCGTTAGCGGGGGGGGTTCATACGAGCAGTACTTC
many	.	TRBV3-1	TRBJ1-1	CASSQERTVNTEAFF	TGTGCCAGCAGCCAAGAAAGGACAGTGAACACTGAAGCTTTCTTT
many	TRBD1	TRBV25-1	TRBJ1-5	CASSPRGRIRDRGSRQPQHF	TGTGCCAGCAGTCCCCGTGGAAGGATCCGGGACAGGGGTTCGCGTCAGCCCCAGCATTTT
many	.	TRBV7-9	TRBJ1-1	CASSFGGLSDTEAFF	TGTGCCAGCAGCTTTGGGGGCCTCTCGGACACTGAAGCTTTCTTT
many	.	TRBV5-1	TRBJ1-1	CASSGVEGKDTEAFF	TGCGCCAGTTCGGGAGTGGAAGGTAAGGACACTGAAGCTTTCTTT
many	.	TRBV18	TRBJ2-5	CASSPGVSSGETQYF	TGTGCCAGCTCACCTGGAGTGAGTAGCGGCGAGACCCAGTACTTC
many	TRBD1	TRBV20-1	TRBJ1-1	CSASMGQGDPKSVFF	TGCAGTGCTAGCATGGGACAGGGGGATCCCAAGTCCGTTTTCTTT
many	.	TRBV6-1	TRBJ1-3	CASSEARISGNTIYF	TGTGCCAGCAGTGAAGCGCGTATCTCTGGAAACACCATATATTTT
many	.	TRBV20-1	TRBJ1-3	CSASKTEKWGGNTIYF	TGCAGTGCTAGTAAGACTGAAAAGTGGGGAGGAAACACCATATATTTT
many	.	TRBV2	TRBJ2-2	CASSEARGTGELFF	TGTGCCAGCAGTGAAGCACGAGGCACCGGGGAGCTGTTTTTT
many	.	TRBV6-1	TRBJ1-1	CASRPGTIMNTEAFF	TGTGCCAGCAGACCCGGGACAATCATGAACACTGAAGCTTTCTTT
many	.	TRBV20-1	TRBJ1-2	CSASAAARHGYTF	TGCAGTGCTAGTGCGGCAGCCCGACATGGCTACACCTTC
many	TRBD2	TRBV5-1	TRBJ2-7	CASSTGLAGPYEQYF	TGCGCCAGCAGTACAGGACTAGCGGGCCCCTACGAGCAGTACTTC
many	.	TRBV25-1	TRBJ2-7	CASSDLVEQYF	TGTGCCAGCAGTGACCTAGTAGAGCAGTACTTC
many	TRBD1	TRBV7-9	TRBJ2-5	CASSPDRTGPQETQYF	TGTGCCAGCAGCCCTGACCGGACAGGACCCCAAGAGACCCAGTACTTC
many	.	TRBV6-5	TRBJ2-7	CASSRDTYEQYF	TGTGCCAGCAGCCGGGATACCTACGAGCAGTACTTC
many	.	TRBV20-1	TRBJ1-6	CSAERSTGPFSYNSPLHF	TGCAGTGCTGAAAGATCGACAGGCCCGTTCTCCTATAATTCACCCCTCCACTTT
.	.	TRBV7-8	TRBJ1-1	CASSLEASVNTEAFF	TGTGCCAGCAGCTTAGAAGCGAGTGTGAACACTGAAGCTTTCTTT
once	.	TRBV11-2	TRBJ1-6	CASSLVDSPNSPLHF	TGTGCCAGCAGCTTAGTTGACAGCCCAAATTCACCCCTCCACTTT
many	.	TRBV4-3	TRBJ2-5	CASSQDRGMETQYF	TGCGCCAGCAGCCAAGACAGGGGAATGGAGACCCAGTACTTC
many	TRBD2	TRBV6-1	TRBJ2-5	CASSDTRRRWAGEQETQYF	TGTGCCAGCAGTGATACAAGACGGAGGTGGGCGGGGGAGCAAGAGACCCAGTACTTC
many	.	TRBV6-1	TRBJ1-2	CASSEAGTNYGYTF	TGTGCCAGCAGTGAAGCCGGCACTAACTATGGCTACACCTTC
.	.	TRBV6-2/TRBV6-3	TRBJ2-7	CASTHGGGEQYF	TGTGCCAGCACCCACGGAGGGGGTGAGCAGTACTTC
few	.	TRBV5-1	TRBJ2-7	CASSLDLGRPSSYEQYF	TGCGCCAGCAGCTTGGATTTGGGGAGACCGAGCTCCTACGAGCAGTACTTC
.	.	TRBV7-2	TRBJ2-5	CASSLEHGWGETQYF	TGTGCCAGCAGCTTAGAACACGGGTGGGGGGAGACCCAGTACTTC
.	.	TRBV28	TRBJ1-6	CASSFRGPSPLHF	TGTGCCAGCAGTTTCCGGGGGCCTTCACCCCTCCACTTT
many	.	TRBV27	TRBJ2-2	CASKWGAAGELFF	TGTGCCAGCAAGTGGGGGGCGGCCGGGGAGCTGTTTTTT
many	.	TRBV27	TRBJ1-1	CASSLIKNTEAFF	TGTGCCAGCAGTTTAATCAAGAACACTGAAGCTTTCTTT
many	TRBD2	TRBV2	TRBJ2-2	CASSLLAVNTGELFF	TGTGCCAGCAGTCTACTAGCGGTGAACACCGGGGAGCTGTTTTTT
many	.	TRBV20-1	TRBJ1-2	CSAAGHINYGYTF	TGCAGTGCTGCGGGACATATTAACTATGGCTACACCTTC
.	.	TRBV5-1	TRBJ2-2	CASSLGLDTGELFF	TGCGCCAGCAGCTTGGGGTTAGACACCGGGGAGCTGTTTTTT
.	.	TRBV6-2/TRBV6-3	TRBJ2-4	CATSYGVWGRGNIQYF	TGTGCCACCAGTTACGGAGTATGGGGGCGCGGAAACATTCAGTACTTC
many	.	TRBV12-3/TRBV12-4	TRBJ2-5	CASSLTGSGETQYF	TGTGCCAGCAGTCTAACAGGGTCGGGAGAGACCCAGTACTTC
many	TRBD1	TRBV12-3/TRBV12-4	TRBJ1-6	CASSSLGRGPYNSPLHF	TGTGCCAGCAGTTCGCTAGGGAGGGGGCCCTATAATTCACCCCTCCACTTT
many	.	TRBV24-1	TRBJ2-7	CATSEGTSLTGYEQYF	TGTGCCACCAGTGAAGGGACATCACTTACGGGTTACGAGCAGTACTTC
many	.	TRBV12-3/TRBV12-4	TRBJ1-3	CASSPIPASGNTIYF	TGTGCCAGCAGTCCTATCCCCGCCTCTGGAAACACCATATATTTT
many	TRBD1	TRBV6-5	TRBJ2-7	CASSSIGQGHYEQYF	TGTGCCAGCAGTTCGATCGGACAGGGGCACTACGAGCAGTACTTC
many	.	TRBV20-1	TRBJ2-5	CSARGGASVETQYF	TGCAGTGCTAGAGGGGGGGCTAGCGTAGAGACCCAGTACTTC
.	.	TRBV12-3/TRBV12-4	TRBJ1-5	CASSLFRAVYSNQPQPF	TGTGCCAGCAGTTTATTCCGGGCGGTGTATAGCAATCAGCCCCAGCCTTTT
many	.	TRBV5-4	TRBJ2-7	CASSLWFGLGFGNPHLVYEQYF	TGTGCCAGCAGCTTGTGGTTCGGATTAGGGTTTGGTAACCCACACCTCGTTTACGAGCAGTACTTC
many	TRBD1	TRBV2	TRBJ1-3	CASSGQGWGNTIYF	TGTGCCAGCAGTGGACAGGGCTGGGGAAACACCATATATTTT
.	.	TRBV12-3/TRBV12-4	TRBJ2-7	CASSSPGRNEQYF	TGTGCCAGCAGTTCCCCTGGCCGGAACGAGCAGTACTTC
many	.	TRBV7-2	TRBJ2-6	CASSPRTVSSGANVLTF	TGTGCCAGCAGCCCGAGGACTGTGAGCTCTGGGGCCAACGTCCTGACTTTC
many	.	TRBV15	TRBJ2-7	CATSREEAGSSYEQYF	TGTGCCACCAGCAGAGAGGAGGCGGGAAGCTCCTACGAGCAGTACTTC
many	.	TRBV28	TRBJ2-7	CASQRDTSYEQYF	TGTGCCAGCCAGAGGGACACTTCCTACGAGCAGTACTTC
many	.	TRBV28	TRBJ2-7	CASSRDLTYEQYF	TGTGCCAGCAGCAGGGACCTCACCTACGAGCAGTACTTC
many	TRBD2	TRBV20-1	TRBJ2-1	CSARVEGLAKNEQFF	TGCAGTGCTAGAGTGGAGGGACTAGCAAAAAATGAGCAGTTCTTC
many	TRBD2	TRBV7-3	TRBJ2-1	CASSLNGPAGDNEQFF	TGTGCCAGCAGCTTAAATGGTCCAGCGGGAGACAATGAGCAGTTCTTC
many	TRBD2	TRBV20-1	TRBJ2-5	CSARDLSTTGGPETQYF	TGCAGTGCTAGAGATCTAAGCACGACGGGGGGGCCGGAGACCCAGTACTTC
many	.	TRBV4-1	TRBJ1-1	CASSLKTGGYTEAFF	TGCGCCAGCAGCCTGAAGACCGGAGGGTACACTGAAGCTTTCTTT